This is a list of T cell receptor beta chains from one sample in a study of cytomegalovirus exposure and HLA in healthy donors. Here immunoSEQ multiplex PCR was the method, and the copy in TCRdb shows in-frame clones only, minus some. The table includes approximately 220,000 clones, 76% detected once. Sequenced material: PBMCs. The receptors originated from a young man in good health and CMV-seronegative. CDR3s include the opening cysteine and the closing phenylalanine or tryptophan. A D gene is named only where the DNA matches it firmly. Size is stated for part of the rows, as once, few or many counts, or as a class when the clone is expanded.

V,J,size,D,DNA,CDR3
TRBV7-6,TRBJ2-7,once,.,TGTGCCAGCAGCTTAGCTGTCAGCTACGAGCAGTACTTC,CASSLAVSYEQYF
TRBV7-8,TRBJ2-7,few,TRBD2,TGTGCCAGCAGCCCCCTGGCGGGCGGGAGGTCCCAGTACTTC,CASSPLAGGRSQYF
TRBV25-1,TRBJ2-7,once,TRBD2,TGTGCCAGCAGTGCTCACGGGACTAAAGGCCACGAGCAGTACTTC,CASSAHGTKGHEQYF
TRBV6-1,TRBJ1-1,.,.,TGTGCCAGCAGTGAAGGAGGTCAGAACACTGAAGCTTTCTTT,CASSEGGQNTEAFF
TRBV10-3,TRBJ1-1,.,TRBD1,TGTGCCATCACCGCGGGACAGGGAAGGAACACTGAAGCTTTCTTT,CAITAGQGRNTEAFF
TRBV5-4,TRBJ2-2,.,.,TGTGCCAGCAGCTCCGGCGGGTACCCGAACACCGGGGAGCTGTTTTTT,CASSSGGYPNTGELFF
TRBV9,TRBJ2-1,.,TRBD1,TGTGCCAGCAGCGTAGATAGGACAGGGACCTACAATGAGCAGTTCTTC,CASSVDRTGTYNEQFF
TRBV30,TRBJ2-5,.,.,TGTGCCTGGAGTGTATCCTCCTCCGAGACCCAGTACTTC,CAWSVSSSETQYF
TRBV5-1,TRBJ2-3,.,TRBD2,TGCGCCAGCAGCTCTTTAGCGGGAGGGGCAGATACGCAGTATTTT,CASSSLAGGADTQYF
TRBV27,TRBJ2-7,.,.,TGTGCCAGCAGCCCGTTAATGAACAAGGAGGGCCCCCACGAGCAGTACTTC,CASSPLMNKEGPHEQYF
TRBV6-1,TRBJ1-2,once,.,TGTGCCAGCAGTGAAGGCGGTACGGGAGTCTATGGCTACACCTTC,CASSEGGTGVYGYTF
TRBV6-1,TRBJ2-1,.,TRBD2,TGTGCCAGCAGTGACGCGGGAGAGGGCGGTGAGCAGTTCTTC,CASSDAGEGGEQFF
TRBV2,TRBJ2-3,.,.,TGTGCCAGCAGCCTAATGACAGATACGCAGTATTTT,CASSLMTDTQYF
TRBV30,TRBJ1-5,.,.,TGTGCCTGTGATAGTCGGGGTTTTGGGAATCAGCCCCAGCATTTT,CACDSRGFGNQPQHF
TRBV5-1,TRBJ2-6,.,.,TGCGCCAGCAGGTTTTTCCACCGCGGAGGGGCTGGGGCCAACGTCCTGACTTTC,CASRFFHRGGAGANVLTF
TRBV5-6,TRBJ2-7,few,TRBD1,TGTGCCAGCAGCCCGGGGACAGCCTACGAGCAGTACTTC,CASSPGTAYEQYF
TRBV23-1,TRBJ2-2,.,TRBD1,TGCGCCAGCGCCAAAGTAGGACAGGGGGCCGGGGAGCTGTTTTTT,CASAKVGQGAGELFF
TRBV18,TRBJ1-1,.,.,TGTGCCAGCTCACCCATGGCCGGGGACACTGAAGCTTTCTTT,CASSPMAGDTEAFF
TRBV5-1,TRBJ2-1,.,TRBD2,TGCGCCAGCAGCCCCTGGACTAGGGCTGAGCAGTTCTTC,CASSPWTRAEQFF
TRBV5-1,TRBJ2-3,.,TRBD2,TGCGCCAGCAGCTTGGGAACTAGCGGTCGGGGGCAGTATTTT,CASSLGTSGRGQYF
TRBV10-2,TRBJ1-1,.,.,TGCGCCAGCAGTGAGTCGGGGGCGGGTTACACTGAAGCTTTCTTT,CASSESGAGYTEAFF
TRBV5-1,TRBJ2-7,.,.,TGCGCCAGCAGCTTCGGTGAAGACGGAGGCGAGCAGTACTTC,CASSFGEDGGEQYF
TRBV9,TRBJ2-5,.,TRBD1,TGTGCCAGCAGCGTAGGGCTGGACAGGGGGCAAGAGACCCAGTACTTC,CASSVGLDRGQETQYF
TRBV27,TRBJ2-7,.,TRBD1,TGTGCCAGCAGTTCGCGCACAGGGGGAGGCGAGCAGTACTTC,CASSSRTGGGEQYF
TRBV6-1,TRBJ1-2,.,TRBD1,TGTGCCAGCAGTAGAGGGACAGGGGAAGGCTACACCTTC,CASSRGTGEGYTF
TRBV6-6,TRBJ2-7,.,TRBD1,TGTGCCAGCAGTTACACCCGGACAGGGGATGTGGAGGAGCAGTACTTC,CASSYTRTGDVEEQYF
TRBV27,TRBJ2-3,few,.,TGTGCCAGCAGTCCCGAGACTGCCCCCCCAGATACGCAGTATTTT,CASSPETAPPDTQYF
TRBV5-1,TRBJ1-1,.,.,TGCGCCAGCAGCTTTGAGAGGGTCGACACTGAAGCTTTCTTT,CASSFERVDTEAFF
TRBV13,TRBJ2-7,.,.,TGTGCCAGCAGCTTGAACTCCAACTACGAGCAGTACTTC,CASSLNSNYEQYF
TRBV27,TRBJ2-1,.,TRBD1,TGTGCCAGCACGTGGGGGACAGGGGGGTACAATGAGCAGTTCTTC,CASTWGTGGYNEQFF
TRBV7-6,TRBJ1-2,.,.,TGTGCCAGCAGCTTTGCAGGGGATCGCGGCTACACCTTC,CASSFAGDRGYTF
TRBV28,TRBJ2-5,.,.,TGTGCCAGCAGTATCCTTAGCGAGACCCAGTACTTC,CASSILSETQYF
TRBV28,TRBJ2-7,.,TRBD1,TGTGCCAGCAGTTTACCCGACAGGGACGAGCAGTACTTC,CASSLPDRDEQYF
TRBV19,TRBJ2-3,.,TRBD2,TGTGCCAGTAGTATCGGCGGGAGGGCTGGGGATACGCAGTATTTT,CASSIGGRAGDTQYF
TRBV6-1,TRBJ2-5,few,.,TGTGCCAGCAGTGAAGAGCTTTGGAGGGGGCTTTCGGAGACCCAGTACTTC,CASSEELWRGLSETQYF
TRBV30,TRBJ1-6,few,.,TGTGCCTGGGGCTCGGGGGTAAGCAATTCACCCCTCCACTTT,CAWGSGVSNSPLHF
TRBV18,TRBJ2-1,.,.,TGTGCCAGCTCAAGACGAGAGGGTATAGGCCGCAATGAGCAGTTCTTC,CASSRREGIGRNEQFF
TRBV28,TRBJ2-7,.,.,TGTGCCAGCAGTACCGTCCGGGACACCCTCTCCTACGAGCAGTACTTC,CASSTVRDTLSYEQYF
TRBV27,TRBJ1-5,.,.,TGTGCCAGCAGACTACCCCGGAACCATCGGCCGAATCAGCCCCAGCATTTT,CASRLPRNHRPNQPQHF
TRBV6-5,TRBJ1-1,.,TRBD1,TGTGCCAGCAGTAAACCGCAGGGGGAGAACACTGAAGCTTTCTTT,CASSKPQGENTEAFF
TRBV29-1,TRBJ2-3,few,TRBD2,TGCAGCGTTGAAGATTTTAGGCTAGCGGGAGGTCATACGCAGTATTTT,CSVEDFRLAGGHTQYF
TRBV29-1,TRBJ1-2,.,TRBD1,TGCAGCGTTGAAGATGTTAGGGGGCGAAGCTATGGCTACACCTTC,CSVEDVRGRSYGYTF
TRBV30,TRBJ2-2,once,TRBD1,TGTGCCTGGAGTACAGGGGCCACCGGGGAGCTGTTTTTT,CAWSTGATGELFF
TRBV10-2,TRBJ1-1,.,TRBD1,TGCGCCAGCACCCTGACAGGGGGCACTGAAGCTTTCTTT,CASTLTGGTEAFF
TRBV19,TRBJ2-1,.,TRBD1,TGTGCCAGTAGTATAGGTCCAGGGGGTAGTTACAATGAGCAGTTCTTC,CASSIGPGGSYNEQFF
TRBV7-2,TRBJ2-1,.,TRBD2,TGTGCCAGCAGCTCCAGGCGGGGGAATGAGCAGTTCTTC,CASSSRRGNEQFF
TRBV5-4,TRBJ2-1,.,.,TGTGCCAGCAGTCCCCAGGGCTCCTACAATGAGCAGTTCTTC,CASSPQGSYNEQFF
TRBV2,TRBJ2-7,.,TRBD1,TGTGCCAGCCTGGGGACGGACAGGGGGCGCCGGGAGCAGTACTTC,CASLGTDRGRREQYF
TRBV5-6,TRBJ2-3,.,TRBD1,TGTGCCAGCAGCTATAACAGGGGATACACAGATACGCAGTATTTT,CASSYNRGYTDTQYF
TRBV5-1,TRBJ2-7,.,.,TGCGCCAGCAGCTTCCGGGACACCAGCTCCTACGAGCAGTACTTC,CASSFRDTSSYEQYF
TRBV19,TRBJ1-5,.,.,TGTGCCAGTACCGTTGGGTGGGGACACCCCCAGCATTTT,CASTVGWGHPQHF
TRBV2,TRBJ1-5,few,.,TGTGCCAGCAGTGCCGGGGAAGGTCAGCCCCAGCATTTT,CASSAGEGQPQHF
TRBV27,TRBJ2-7,.,.,TGTGCCAGCAGTTTGAGCTCCTACGAGCAGTACTTC,CASSLSSYEQYF
TRBV7-8,TRBJ2-1,.,.,TGTGCCAGCAGCAGACAGTACAATGAGCAGTTCTTC,CASSRQYNEQFF
TRBV7-9,TRBJ1-2,many,TRBD1,TGTGCCAGCAGCTTACCAGGGGGCGCTAACTATGGCTACACCTTC,CASSLPGGANYGYTF
TRBV9,TRBJ2-4,few,TRBD1,TGTGCCAGCAGCCCACGGACAGGGCAGGAAAACATTCAGTACTTC,CASSPRTGQENIQYF
TRBV27,TRBJ2-7,.,.,TGTGCCAGCAGTTTAGCGGGACAGTTTACAACCCATTATTCCTACGAGCAGTACTTC,CASSLAGQFTTHYSYEQYF
TRBV27,TRBJ1-2,.,.,TGTGCCAGCAGGGGCAGAAACTATGGCTACACCTTC,CASRGRNYGYTF